This TCR beta chain was sequenced in a study of monozygotic twins with inflammatory bowel disease. Study conclusions and caveats: Researchers reported no repertoire similarity difference between concordant and discordant twins, possibly from limited power. TCRbeta diversity (inverse Simpson) was lower in IBD patients than in healthy co-twins.

Comments on this clonotype: Its target is not known.

Blood was drawn once per donor, and each sample measured approximately 2.4 ml. With the 5' RACE reads reprocessed, TCRdb shows one record per CDR3 protein and no DNA. The repertoire table contains approximately 120,000 distinct CDR3 sequences. The CDR3 consists of 15 residues. Sequencing used blood. The source of this sequence is a human donor with ulcerative colitis or Crohn's disease, or a healthy co-twin of an affected twin (not recorded which). V gene TRBV12-3 or TRBV12-4 combines with J gene TRBJ2-1. CDR3 sequence: CASSQHDPTYNEQFF.